This entry features one T cell receptor beta chain sequence. What it recognizes is unknown. Clones were read by immunoSEQ multiplex PCR, and TCRdb kept only the in-frame ones, dropping some. The sample carries around 250,000 clones, approximately 87% recorded once. Per germline, CDR1 SGHRS and CDR2 YFSETQ. This CDR3 comprises 14 residues. V was pared by 4 bases and J by 10 bases, with 20 bases between. Treatment in this sample: roughly 18 received Ad26.COV2.S at low or high dose, single or two shots; several received placebo; per-sample allocation not given. Sampling was done on day 63 after the first vaccine or placebo injection. This person who donated was an adult of 18-55 years in Boston. What was given as vaccine was an Ad26 vector encoding Wuhan-strain SARS-CoV-2 spike. The data stem from a study of Ad26.COV2.S vaccination and SARS-CoV-2 variants. General study findings and limits: Researchers reported similar non-spike TCR breadth in vaccine and placebo recipients. Vaccinated individuals (as opposed to placebo recipients) had higher spike-specific TCR breadth.

The TCR was taken from a person aged 18 to 65 who received the Ad26.COV2.S COVID-19 vaccine or a placebo. The material was peripheral blood, obtained in a trial of Ad26.COV2.S vaccine versus placebo. This chain connects TRBV5-1 to TRBJ1-1, with D possibly matching TRBD1 (5 bases). This CDR3 reads CASSPPWATAGAFF. Written as DNA, the CDR3 is TGCGCCAGCAGCCCCCCTTGGGCGACAGCTGGAGCTTTCTTT.